This record covers a single TCR beta chain. Its antigen is still unknown. The data were obtained in a study of beta chain features in type 1 diabetes. TCRB transcripts that were expressed got sequenced, as all of the isolated RNA had been reverse transcribed. Assay used: immunoSEQ multiplex PCR; TCRdb lists only in-frame clones, some missing. The table shows around 53,000 clones, with 55% to 75% occurring only once. There are 13 residues in the CDR3. CDR1 is SGHNT and CDR2 is YYREEE in the germline V gene (reference sequence). Each sorted population was over 95% pure. Study-level points and caveats: The naive, central memory and Treg TCRB repertoires looked more alike in patients than they did in healthy donors. TCRB CDR3s from Type 1 diabetes patients were moderately but significantly shorter in all four CD4+ subsets.

The chain recombines TRBV5-4 with TRBJ2-5, with 7 bases lining up with TRBD1. The J call is doubtful: the DNA matches TRBJ2-7 better. This TCR came from a woman in her twenties or thirties with type 1 diabetes. Sequenced: stem cell memory CD4+ T cells from blood. The DNA for the CDR3 is TGTGCCAGCAGCCCCGACAGGGCCTACGAGCAGTACTTC. Protein sequence: CASSPDRAYEQYF.